The sequence of this T cell receptor beta chain was determined in a study of cytomegalovirus exposure and HLA in healthy donors. Repertoires were generated with immunoSEQ multiplex PCR, while TCRdb's copy carries only in-frame clones and drops some. The sample records about 220,000 clones, around nine tenths being singletons. This TCR was sampled from a woman between 18 and 29 years old in good health and CMV-seronegative. Sequenced: PBMCs.

The CDR3 spells CASSLDISGNTIYF. CDR3 bases: TGTGCCAGCAGCCTTGACATATCGGGAAACACCATATATTTT. The rearrangement joins TRBV5-6 to TRBJ1-3; D gene uncertain. Per the germline V gene, CDR1 is SGHDT and CDR2 is YYEEEE. CDR3 length: 14 amino acids. The V end lost 4 bases, the J end lost 4 bases, and 12 bases lay between the germline ends.